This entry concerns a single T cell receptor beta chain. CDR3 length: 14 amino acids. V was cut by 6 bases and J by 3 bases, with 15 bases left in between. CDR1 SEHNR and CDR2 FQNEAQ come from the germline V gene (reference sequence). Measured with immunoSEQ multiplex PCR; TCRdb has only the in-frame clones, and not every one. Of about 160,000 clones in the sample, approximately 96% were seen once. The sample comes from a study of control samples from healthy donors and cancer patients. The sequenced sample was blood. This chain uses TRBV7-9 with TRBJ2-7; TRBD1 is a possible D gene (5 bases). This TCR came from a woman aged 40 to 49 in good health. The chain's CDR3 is CASSPNYRFYEQYF. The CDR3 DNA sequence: TGTGCCAGCAGTCCGAATTACAGGTTCTACGAGCAGTACTTC.